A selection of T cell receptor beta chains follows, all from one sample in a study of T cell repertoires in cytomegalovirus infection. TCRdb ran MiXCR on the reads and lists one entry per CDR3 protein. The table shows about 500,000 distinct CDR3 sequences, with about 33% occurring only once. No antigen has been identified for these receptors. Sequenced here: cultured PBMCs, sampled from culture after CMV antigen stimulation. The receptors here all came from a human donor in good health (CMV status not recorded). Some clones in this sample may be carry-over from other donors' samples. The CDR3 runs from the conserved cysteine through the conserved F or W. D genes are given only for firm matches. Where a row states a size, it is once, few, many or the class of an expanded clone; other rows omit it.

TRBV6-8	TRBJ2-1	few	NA	TGTGCCAGCAGTTACGTTGGCGGCCTCGGCAATGAGCAGTTCTTC	CASSYVGGLGNEQFF
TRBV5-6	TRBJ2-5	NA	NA	TGTGCCAGCAGCTTGATGATTCAAGAGACCCAGTACTTC	CASSLMIQETQYF
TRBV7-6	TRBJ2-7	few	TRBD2	TGTGCCAGCAGCTTAGAGCGGGATGAGTTACTCTACGAGCAGTACTTC	CASSLERDELLYEQYF
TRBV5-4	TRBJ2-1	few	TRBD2	TGTGCCAGCAGCTTACCTAGCGGGAACAATGAGCAGTTCTTC	CASSLPSGNNEQFF
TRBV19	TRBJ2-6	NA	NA	TGTGCCAGTAGTCCCGAGATGGCTCAAGGGGCCAACGTCCTGACTTTC	CASSPEMAQGANVLTF
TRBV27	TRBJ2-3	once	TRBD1	TGTGCCAGCACCCTCGGACAGGGGAGAACAGATACGCAGTATTTT	CASTLGQGRTDTQYF
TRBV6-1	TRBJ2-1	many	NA	TGTGCCAGCAGTGAACCTTACAATGAGCAGTTCTTC	CASSEPYNEQFF
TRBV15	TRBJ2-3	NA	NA	TGTGCCACCAAAAAGGCGGGCCCCACAGATACGCAGTATTTT	CATKKAGPTDTQYF
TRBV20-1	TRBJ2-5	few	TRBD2	TGCAGTGCCTGGAGACTAGCGGGAGGGTTGCGAGAGACCCAGTACTTC	CSAWRLAGGLRETQYF
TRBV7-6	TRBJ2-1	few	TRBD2	TGTGCCAGCAGCTCCACCGAGAGCGGGAGTTCCGATGAGCAGTTCTTC	CASSSTESGSSDEQFF
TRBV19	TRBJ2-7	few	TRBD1	TGTGCCAGTAGTAGATCACAGGGGAGCTCCTACGAGCAGTACTTC	CASSRSQGSSYEQYF
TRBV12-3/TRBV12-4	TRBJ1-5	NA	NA	TGTGCCAGCAGTTTAACAGGGAATGGCAATCAGCCCCAGCATTTT	CASSLTGNGNQPQHF
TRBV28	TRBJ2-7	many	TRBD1	TGTGCCAGCAGTGGGACAGGGGTGTCCTACGAGCAGTACTTC	CASSGTGVSYEQYF
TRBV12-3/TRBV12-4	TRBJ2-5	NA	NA	TGTGCTAGCACTGCCGGACAAGCAGGGCAGGAGACCCAGTACTTC	CASTAGQAGQETQYF
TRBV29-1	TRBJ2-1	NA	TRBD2	TGCAGCGCCCATGCGACTAGCGGAGTTTACAATGAGCAGTTCTTC	CSAHATSGVYNEQFF
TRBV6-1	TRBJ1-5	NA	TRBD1	TGTGCCAGCAGTGAAGTTCTTCAGGACAGGGTCCGCACGGATCAGCCCCAGCATTTT	CASSEVLQDRVRTDQPQHF
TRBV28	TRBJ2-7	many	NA	TGTGCCAGCAGTTTATGGGGGTCCTACGAGCAGTACTTC	CASSLWGSYEQYF
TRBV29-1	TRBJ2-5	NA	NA	TGCAGCGTTCTCCATCCGGGGAAAGAGACCCAGTACTTC	CSVLHPGKETQYF
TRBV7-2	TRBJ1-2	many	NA	TGTGCCAGCAGCTTAGAGAAAGGGGCTAACTATGGCTACACCTTC	CASSLEKGANYGYTF
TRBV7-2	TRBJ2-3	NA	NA	TGTGCCAGCAGCTTATACCCCGTTGGACACGGGAGAGGCACAGATACGCAGTATTTT	CASSLYPVGHGRGTDTQYF
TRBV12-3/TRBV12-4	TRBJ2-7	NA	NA	TGTGCCAGCAATAAAAGAGGCCGCCCCTTCTACGAGCAGTACTTC	CASNKRGRPFYEQYF
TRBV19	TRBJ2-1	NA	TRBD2	TGTGCCAGTACCCCCCCGGGGCTAGCGGGAGAGAATGAGCAGTTCTTC	CASTPPGLAGENEQFF
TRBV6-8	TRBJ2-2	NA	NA	TGTGCCAGCAGTTACTCGAGGGCGCCGACCGGGGAGCTGTTTTTT	CASSYSRAPTGELFF
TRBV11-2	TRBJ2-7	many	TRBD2	TGTGCCAGCAGCAGACAGGGACTAGCGGGAGGCTACGAGCAGTACTTC	CASSRQGLAGGYEQYF